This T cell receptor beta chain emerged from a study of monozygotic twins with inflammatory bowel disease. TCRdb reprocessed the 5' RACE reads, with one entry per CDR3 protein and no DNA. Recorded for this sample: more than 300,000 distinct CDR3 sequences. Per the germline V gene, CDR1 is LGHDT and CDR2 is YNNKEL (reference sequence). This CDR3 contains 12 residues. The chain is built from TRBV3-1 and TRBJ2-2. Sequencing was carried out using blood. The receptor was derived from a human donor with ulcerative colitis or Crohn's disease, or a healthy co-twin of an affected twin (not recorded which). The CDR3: CASSQDDGELFF.